This TCR beta chain was sequenced during a study of shared clonotypes between healthy human individuals. Study outcomes and limitations: It was the few donors that limited the genetic and exposure-history diversity represented.

This clone was recorded only once. Its matching antigen is unknown. Here immunoSEQ multiplex PCR was the method, and the copy in TCRdb shows in-frame clones only, minus some. The sample shows fewer than 350,000 clones, over 75% of them seen only once. The ends were cut back, 0 bases at V and 2 bases at J, with 14 bases in the middle. The CDR3 contains 16 residues. Germline-derived CDR1 and CDR2 are ENHRY and SYGVKD. This chain links TRBV10-3 with TRBJ2-7, with unresolved D. This sequence was found in a man aged 18-30 years in good health. The sample taken for sequencing was memory CD8+ T cells sorted from blood. Documented subset: CD45RO+ cells pooled with CCR7-negative TemRA cells. The DNA for the CDR3 is TGTGCCATCAGTGAGTCGTGGTCAGATACAACCTACGAGCAGTACTTC. Protein product: CAISESWSDTTYEQYF.